The sequence of this T cell receptor (beta chain) was determined in a study of patients and donors after allogeneic stem cell transplantation. TCRdb used MiXCR to reprocess the RT-PCR reads, holding one entry per CDR3 protein. The sample records 900,000 to 1,000,000 distinct CDR3 sequences, roughly 17% being singletons. This clonotype was detected a few times. The origin of this receptor is a human donor who was either an allogeneic HSCT recipient or a stem cell or donor lymphocyte infusion donor (not recorded which). It is not recorded whose cells these are; they may come from a transplant donor. What was sequenced was blood, either unsorted or a sorted T cell fraction (not recorded which).

The CDR3: CAIRPLAGPQYF. The CDR3 DNA sequence: TGTGCCATCAGGCCCCTAGCGGGTCCCCAGTATTTT. This rearrangement joins TRBV10-3 to TRBJ2-3, with 8 bases identical to TRBD2. The CDR3 runs to 12 residues. The ends lost 6 bases at V and 12 bases at J; junction bases unmatched: 8. Germline CDR1 reads ENHRY; CDR2 reads SYGVKD.